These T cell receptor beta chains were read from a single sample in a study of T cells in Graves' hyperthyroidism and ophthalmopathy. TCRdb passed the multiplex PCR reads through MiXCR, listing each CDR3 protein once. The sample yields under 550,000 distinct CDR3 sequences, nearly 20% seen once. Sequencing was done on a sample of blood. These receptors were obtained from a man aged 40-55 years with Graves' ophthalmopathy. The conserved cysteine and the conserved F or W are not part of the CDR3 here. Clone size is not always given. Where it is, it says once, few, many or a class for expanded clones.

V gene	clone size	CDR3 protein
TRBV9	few	ASRPLSGQYNEQF
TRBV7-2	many	ASSLGRGRETQY
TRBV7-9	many	ASSWGGYSNQPQH
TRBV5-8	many	ASSTNYGYT
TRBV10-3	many	AISPGAPSYEQY
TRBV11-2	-	ASSSPGRNSGNTIY
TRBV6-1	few	ASKTDLSTGEQY
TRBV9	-	ASSVSQRGTSGIDDHRGAV
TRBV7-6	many	ASSLGGATYNEQF
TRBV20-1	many	SAERNTEAF
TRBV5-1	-	ASSLGQDNEQF
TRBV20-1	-	SARDLKGGNNQPQH
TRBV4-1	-	ASRQPGAEGARNEQF
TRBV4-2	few	ASSLQGTTGELF
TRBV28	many	ASSLSGDEQY
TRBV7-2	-	ASSFRSGTGGGELF
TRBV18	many	ASSPRQVAEQF
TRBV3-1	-	ASSPAGQGGNQPQH
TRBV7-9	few	ASSVPSPAYEQY
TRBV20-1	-	SARDGRTLNTEAF
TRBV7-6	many	ASSLYRQNTGELF
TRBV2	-	ASRGAGYT
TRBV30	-	AWSYGGNQPQH
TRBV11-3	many	ASSLSDGGTQY
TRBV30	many	AWTQTVYTEAF
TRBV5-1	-	ASSPGQGFTEAF
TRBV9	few	ASSLPAGGRNNEQF
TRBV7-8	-	ASSLALTGRSPLH
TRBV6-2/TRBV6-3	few	ASSYSGTSGGRYEQY
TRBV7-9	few	ASSTGQGYQPQH
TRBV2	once	ASRISYEQY
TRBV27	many	ASSWSGGYEQY
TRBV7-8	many	ASSLIRLAEWGEQF
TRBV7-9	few	ASSPGSEQY
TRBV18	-	ASSPTVDSSNYGYT
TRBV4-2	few	ASSQGSGGVAPLH
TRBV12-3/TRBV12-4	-	ASHMGAETGELF
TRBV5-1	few	ASSLHSGGETQY
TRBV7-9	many	ASSLEVASEKQETQY
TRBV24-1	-	ATAGYGGIHEQF
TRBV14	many	ASSQDQGAMPHEQF
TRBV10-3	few	AISEADRSWY
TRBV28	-	ASSPPQGASYEQY
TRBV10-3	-	AISDPTSGRDRQF
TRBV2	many	AGLDEKLF
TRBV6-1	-	ASCVLSGGPQY
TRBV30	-	AWSWMGLGYT
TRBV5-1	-	ASSWSPYNEQF
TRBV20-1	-	SARWVGGQGEDNDQF
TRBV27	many	ASSQTHTLSTDTQY